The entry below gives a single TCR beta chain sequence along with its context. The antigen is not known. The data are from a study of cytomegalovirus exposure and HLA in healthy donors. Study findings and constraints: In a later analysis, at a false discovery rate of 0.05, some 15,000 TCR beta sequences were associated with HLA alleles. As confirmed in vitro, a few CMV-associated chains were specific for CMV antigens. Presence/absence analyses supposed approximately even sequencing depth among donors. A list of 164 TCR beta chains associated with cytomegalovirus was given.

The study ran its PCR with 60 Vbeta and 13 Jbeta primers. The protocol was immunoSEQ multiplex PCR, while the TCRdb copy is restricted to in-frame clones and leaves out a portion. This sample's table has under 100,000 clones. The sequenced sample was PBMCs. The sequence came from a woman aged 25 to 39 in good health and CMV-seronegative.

The CDR3 here is CASSFTGGDGYTF. CDR3 nucleotide sequence: TGTGCCAGCAGCTTTACAGGGGGCGATGGCTACACCTTC. This chain joins TRBV5-4 and TRBJ1-2; 9 bases match TRBD1. This CDR3 has 13 residues. V was clipped by 2 bases and J by 6 bases; unmatched bases: 2. Per germline, CDR1 SGHNT and CDR2 YYREEE (reference sequence).